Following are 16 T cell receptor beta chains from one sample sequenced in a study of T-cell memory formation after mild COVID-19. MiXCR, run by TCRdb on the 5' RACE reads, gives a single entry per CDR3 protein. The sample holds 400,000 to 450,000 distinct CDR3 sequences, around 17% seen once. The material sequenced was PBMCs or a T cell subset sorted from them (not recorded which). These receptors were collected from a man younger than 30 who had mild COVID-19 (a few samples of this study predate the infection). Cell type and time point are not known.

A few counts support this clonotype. CDR3 amino acids: CASGELTGKHEQYV. CDR3 nucleotide sequence: TGTGCCAGCGGCGAGCTCACAGGGAAACACGAGCAGTACGTC. This sequence joins TRBV6-1 and TRBJ2-7; D might be TRBD1 (6 bases). V lost 8 bases and J lost 5, with 19 bases in between. Germline CDR1 MNHNS, CDR2 SASEGT. The CDR3 length is 14 residues.

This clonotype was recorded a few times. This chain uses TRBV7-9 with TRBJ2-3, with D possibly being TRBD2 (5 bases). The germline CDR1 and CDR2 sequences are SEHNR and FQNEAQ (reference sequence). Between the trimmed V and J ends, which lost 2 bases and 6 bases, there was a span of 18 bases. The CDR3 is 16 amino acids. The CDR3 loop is CASSLLEGSRTDTQYF. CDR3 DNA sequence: TGTGCCAGCAGCTTATTAGAGGGATCTCGTACGGATACGCAGTATTTT.

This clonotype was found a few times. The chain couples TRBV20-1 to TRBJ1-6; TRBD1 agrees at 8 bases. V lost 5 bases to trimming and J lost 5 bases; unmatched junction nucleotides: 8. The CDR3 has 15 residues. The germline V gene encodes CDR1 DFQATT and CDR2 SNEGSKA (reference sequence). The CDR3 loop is CSASRTGSDNSPLHF. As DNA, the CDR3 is TGCAGTGCTTCCCGGACAGGGTCAGATAATTCACCCCTCCACTTT.

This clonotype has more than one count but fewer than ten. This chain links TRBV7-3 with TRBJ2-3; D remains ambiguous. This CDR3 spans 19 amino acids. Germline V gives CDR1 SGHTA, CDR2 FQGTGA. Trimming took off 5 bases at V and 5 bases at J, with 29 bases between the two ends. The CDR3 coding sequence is TGTGCCAGCAGCCAAAGGGTGCGGCTTCAATCGCGTATTCGAGATACGCAGTATTTT. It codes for CASSQRVRLQSRIRDTQYF. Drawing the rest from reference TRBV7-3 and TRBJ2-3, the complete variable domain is GAGVSQTPSNKVTEKGKYVELRCDPISGHTALYWYRQSLGQGPEFLIYFQGTGAADDSGLPNDRFFAVRPEGSVSTLKIQRTERGDSAVYLCASSQRVRLQSRIRDTQYFGPGTRLTVL.

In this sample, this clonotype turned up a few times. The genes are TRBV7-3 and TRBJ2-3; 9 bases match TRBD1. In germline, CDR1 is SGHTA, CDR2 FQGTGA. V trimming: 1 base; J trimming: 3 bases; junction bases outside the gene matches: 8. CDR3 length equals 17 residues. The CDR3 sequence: CASSLNRRGQGTDTQYF. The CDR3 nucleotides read TGTGCCAGCAGCTTAAACCGACGGGGACAGGGAACAGATACGCAGTATTTT.

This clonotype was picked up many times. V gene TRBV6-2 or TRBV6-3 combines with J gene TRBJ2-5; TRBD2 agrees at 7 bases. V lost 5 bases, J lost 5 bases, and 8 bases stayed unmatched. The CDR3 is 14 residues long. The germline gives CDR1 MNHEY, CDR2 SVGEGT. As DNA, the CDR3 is TGTGCCAGCAGTCTCGCCGGGCGGGAGGAGACCCAGTACTTC. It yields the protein CASSLAGREETQYF.

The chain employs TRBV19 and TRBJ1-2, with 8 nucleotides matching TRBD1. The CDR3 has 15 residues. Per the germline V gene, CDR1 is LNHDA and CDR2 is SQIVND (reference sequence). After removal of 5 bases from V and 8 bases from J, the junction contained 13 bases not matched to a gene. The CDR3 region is CASSASRDRQAGYTF. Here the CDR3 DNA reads TGTGCCAGTAGTGCCTCCCGGGACAGGCAGGCCGGCTACACCTTC.

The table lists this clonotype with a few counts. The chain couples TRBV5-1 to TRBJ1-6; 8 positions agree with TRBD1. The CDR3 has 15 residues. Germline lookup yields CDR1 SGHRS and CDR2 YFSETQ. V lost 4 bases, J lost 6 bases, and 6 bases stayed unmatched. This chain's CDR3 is CASSLRTGLNSPLHF. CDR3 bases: TGCGCCAGCAGCCTCAGGACAGGGCTTAATTCACCCCTCCACTTT. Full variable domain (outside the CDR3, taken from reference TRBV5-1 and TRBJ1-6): KAGVTQTPRYLIKTRGQQVTLSCSPISGHRSVSWYQQTPGQGLQFLFEYFSETQRNKGNFPGRFSGRQFSNSRSEMNVSTLELGDSALYLCASSLRTGLNSPLHFGNGTRLTVT.

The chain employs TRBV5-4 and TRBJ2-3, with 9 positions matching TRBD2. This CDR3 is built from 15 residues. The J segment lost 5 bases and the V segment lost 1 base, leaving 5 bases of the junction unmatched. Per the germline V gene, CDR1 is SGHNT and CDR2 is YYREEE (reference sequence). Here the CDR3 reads CASSLPSGDRDTQYF. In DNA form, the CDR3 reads TGTGCCAGCAGCTTGCCTAGCGGGGACAGAGATACGCAGTATTTT.

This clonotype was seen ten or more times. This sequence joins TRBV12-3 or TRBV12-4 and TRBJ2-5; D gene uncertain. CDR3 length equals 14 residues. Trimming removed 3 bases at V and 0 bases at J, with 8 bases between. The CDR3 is CASSFSEYQETQYF. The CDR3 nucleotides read TGTGCCAGCAGTTTCAGCGAGTACCAAGAGACCCAGTACTTC.

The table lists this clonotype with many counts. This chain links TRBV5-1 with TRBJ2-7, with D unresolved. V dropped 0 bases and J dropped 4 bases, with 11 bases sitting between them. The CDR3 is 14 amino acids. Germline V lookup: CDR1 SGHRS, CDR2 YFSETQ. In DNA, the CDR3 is TGCGCCAGCAGCTTGGCCGTGGGGATTTACGAGCAGTACTTC. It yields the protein CASSLAVGIYEQYF.

CDR3: CASSRPRAGARETQYF. DNA of the CDR3: TGTGCCAGCAGCCGCCCGCGAGCGGGGGCCCGAGAGACCCAGTACTTC. J is TRBJ2-5 and V is TRBV6-5, with 8 positions matching TRBD2. Losses at the gene ends were 6 bases for V and 4 bases for J; bases not matched to a gene: 13. The V gene's germline CDR1 is MNHEY and CDR2 SVGAGI. The CDR3 loop spans 16 amino acids.

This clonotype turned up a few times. The CDR3 is CASSWIRGSGTEAFF. CDR3 bases: TGTGCCAGCAGTTGGATTCGGGGCTCGGGCACTGAAGCTTTCTTT. This rearrangement joins TRBV11-2 to TRBJ1-1; a weak D match, TRBD1 (5 bases). The CDR3 loop spans 15 amino acids. V was shortened by 6 bases and J by 4 bases, with 18 bases between the two germline ends. CDR1 is SGHAT and CDR2 is FQNNGV in the germline V gene.

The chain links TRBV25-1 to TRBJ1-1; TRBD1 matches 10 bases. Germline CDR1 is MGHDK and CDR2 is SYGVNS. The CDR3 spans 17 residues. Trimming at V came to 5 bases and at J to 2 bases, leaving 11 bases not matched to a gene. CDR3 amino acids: CASSPGQGRGRNTEAFF. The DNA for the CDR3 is TGTGCCAGCAGTCCGGGACAGGGGAGGGGGCGAAACACTGAAGCTTTCTTT.

The CDR3: CASSQVYSTSTDTQYF. CDR3 nucleotide sequence: TGCGCCAGCAGCCAAGTTTATAGCACTAGCACAGATACGCAGTATTTT. The rearrangement joins TRBV4-3 to TRBJ2-3; the D is unclear. The CDR3 covers 16 residues. Between the trimmed V and J ends, which lost 1 base and 0 bases, there was a span of 11 bases. Germline assignment: CDR1 LGHNA and CDR2 YSLEER.

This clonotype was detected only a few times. The CDR3 sequence: CAILVTSYNEQFF. DNA of the CDR3: TGTGCCATCCTCGTTACCTCCTACAATGAGCAGTTCTTC. The chain couples TRBV6-1 to TRBJ2-1; no firm D call. CDR1 and CDR2 from the germline V gene are MNHNS and SASEGT. V gave up 10 bases and J gave up 0 bases, with 10 bases separating them. This CDR3 region has 13 residues.